There are a few counts of the clone carrying this T cell receptor beta chain. No antigen is known for it. Germline V gene data show CDR1 as MNHNS and CDR2 as SASEGT. Trimming cost V 4 bases and J 3 bases; bases outside gene matches: 4. The CDR3 has 14 residues. The data derive from a study of beta chain features in type 1 diabetes. Whole-study context: Patients did not differ from healthy donors in age, gender or cell yield. Points from the study as a whole: High-TCR-expressing cells could be over-represented by cDNA sequencing. For TCRB rearrangement, an influence of HLA type remained unresolved here. In the patient group, naive, central memory and Treg TCRB repertoires seemed more alike than in the healthy donor group.

Expressed TCRB transcripts were sequenced, since all the RNA that had been isolated was reverse transcribed. Sequencing used immunoSEQ multiplex PCR; TCRdb keeps in-frame clones, though not all of them. The profile covers hundreds of thousands of clones, with 11% to 15% appearing a single time and roughly 0.028% taken by the ten largest. This clonotype was obtained from a woman aged 40-49 years in good health. The chain carries TRBV6-1 and TRBJ1-1, with 8 bases matching TRBD1. Sequencing was carried out using naive CD4+ T cells from blood. The CDR3 sequence is CASSVGRGHTEAFF. The CDR3 bases are TGTGCCAGCAGTGTGGGCAGGGGGCACACTGAAGCTTTCTTT.